The T cell receptor beta chain described here comes from a study of blood T cell repertoires in COVID-19. Study-wide context: From the United States, Italy and Spain came samples of acute and convalescent COVID-19. The cDNA or gDNA used as material had been derived from T cells, B-cell-depleted T cells, or PBMCs.

CDR1 is MGHRA and CDR2 is YSYEKL in the germline V gene. This CDR3 region has 12 residues. V shed 1 base and J shed 15 bases, with 13 bases lying between them. Using immunoSEQ multiplex PCR, the repertoire was profiled, and TCRdb retains in-frame clones only, with some absent. The sample records under 300,000 clones, roughly 90% being singletons. The receptor's source is a man in his sixties who had recovered from COVID-19. The chain couples TRBV4-1 to TRBJ2-1; perhaps TRBD2 as D (7 bases). The sequenced material came from peripheral blood. CDR3: CASSQGSGGPFF. The CDR3 bases are TGCGCCAGCAGCCAAGGATCCGGGGGGCCGTTCTTC.